A selection of T cell receptor beta chains follows, all from one sample in a study of CD8 T cells in Susac syndrome. TCRdb redid the calling of the immunoSEQ multiplex PCR reads with MiXCR, one entry per CDR3 protein. The sample contains roughly 86,000 distinct CDR3 sequences, approximately 96% of which appear only once. The sequenced sample was CD8+ T cells from PBMCs. All receptors come from a human donor with Susac syndrome. CDR3s include the opening cysteine and the closing phenylalanine or tryptophan. Each record gives: J gene, V gene, D gene, CDR3 protein, CDR3 DNA. The D gene is left open where the match is weak.

>TRBJ2-3|TRBV19|-
CASSPPTGTDTQYF
TGTGCCAGTAGTCCCCCGACAGGCACAGATACGCAGTATTTT
>TRBJ1-2|TRBV29-1|TRBD1
CSVDGQGATHGYTF
TGCAGCGTTGACGGGCAGGGGGCGACCCATGGCTACACCTTC
>TRBJ2-7|TRBV14|TRBD1
CASSLKTFDREYF
TGTGCCAGCAGTCTAAAGACCTTCGACAGGGAATACTTC
>TRBJ2-7|TRBV5-6|-
CASSLVGAPDEQYF
TGTGCCAGCAGCTTGGTGGGGGCGCCGGACGAGCAGTACTTC
>TRBJ2-2|TRBV2|TRBD1
CASTKDRAMELFF
TGTGCCAGCACCAAGGACAGGGCCATGGAGCTGTTTTTT
>TRBJ2-5|TRBV30|TRBD1
CAWSVKGQRFSRETQYF
TGTGCCTGGAGTGTAAAGGGACAGAGGTTTAGTCGGGAGACCCAGTACTTC
>TRBJ1-5|TRBV2|TRBD1
CASYPGQGGNQPQHF
TGTGCCTCATACCCTGGACAGGGTGGCAATCAGCCCCAGCATTTT
>TRBJ1-6|TRBV7-9|TRBD1
CASSTSTGAVSPLHF
TGTGCCAGCAGCACGTCGACAGGGGCGGTTTCACCCCTCCACTTT
>TRBJ1-2|TRBV5-5|-
CASNQGQYGYTF
TGTGCCAGCAACCAAGGGCAATATGGCTACACCTTC
>TRBJ2-1|TRBV5-4|TRBD2
CASLHNGGDNEQFF
TGTGCCAGCCTCCACAACGGGGGGGACAATGAGCAGTTCTTC
>TRBJ1-2|TRBV5-1|-
CASRALEPGRDLPGNYGYTF
TGCGCCAGCAGGGCCCTAGAACCGGGACGGGACTTGCCGGGTAACTATGGCTACACCTTC
>TRBJ1-6|TRBV20-1|-
CSARGHWDNSPLHF
TGCAGTGCTAGGGGACACTGGGATAATTCACCCCTCCACTTT
>TRBJ2-7|TRBV29-1|TRBD1
CSVEVWTGKVWNEQYF
TGCAGCGTTGAAGTTTGGACAGGGAAGGTATGGAACGAGCAGTACTTC
>TRBJ1-2|TRBV5-8|-
CASSLGGGRGYTF
TGTGCCAGCAGCTTGGGGGGGGGACGTGGCTACACCTTC
>TRBJ2-6|TRBV27|TRBD1
CASSFSGGSGANVLTF
TGTGCCAGCAGTTTCTCAGGGGGCTCTGGGGCCAACGTCCTGACTTTC
>TRBJ2-1|TRBV7-6|-
CASSLGTAEYNEQFF
TGTGCCAGCAGCTTAGGAACGGCAGAATACAATGAGCAGTTCTTC
>TRBJ2-4|TRBV7-3|-
CASSLEQGPFYF
TGTGCCAGCAGCTTAGAGCAAGGCCCGTTTTACTTC
>TRBJ2-3|TRBV5-6|-
CASSNSGGTTDTQYF
TGTGCCAGCAGCAATAGCGGTGGAACCACAGATACGCAGTATTTT
>TRBJ2-1|TRBV5-4|-
CASSASSEQFF
TGTGCCAGCAGCGCCAGCAGTGAGCAGTTCTTC
>TRBJ2-7|TRBV19|-
CASSYVTGSYEQYF
TGTGCCAGTAGTTACGTGACAGGAAGTTACGAGCAGTACTTC
>TRBJ2-3|TRBV25-1|-
CASSDRSLADTQYF
TGTGCCAGCAGTGACAGGTCCCTAGCAGATACGCAGTATTTT
>TRBJ1-5|TRBV25-1|-
CASSAQGFNQPQHF
TGTGCCAGCAGTGCCCAGGGTTTCAATCAGCCCCAGCATTTT
>TRBJ2-7|TRBV5-8|-
CASGRTVPVQGEQYF
TGTGCCAGCGGAAGAACGGTCCCCGTCCAGGGCGAGCAGTACTTC
>TRBJ1-5|TRBV6-5|TRBD1
CASRAGDRPNQPQHF
TGTGCCAGCAGAGCGGGGGACAGGCCTAATCAGCCCCAGCATTTT